The rows below give T cell receptor beta chains drawn from one sample of a study of blood T cell repertoires in COVID-19. The table came from immunoSEQ multiplex PCR; TCRdb's copy has only in-frame clones and leaves some out. The sample carries around 160,000 clones, 80% recorded once. Sequenced input: peripheral blood. The receptors were sampled from a man in his 60s with active or convalescent COVID-19. Both conserved end residues are part of each CDR3. Fields, in order: V gene, J gene, clone size, D gene, CDR3 protein, CDR3 DNA. D genes are given only for firm matches. Rows may omit the clone size; those that give it use once, few, many or a size class.

>TRBV28|TRBJ2-4|few|NA
CASRRRGGGSKNIQYF
TGTGCCAGCAGGAGAAGAGGGGGAGGGTCCAAAAACATTCAGTACTTC
>TRBV18|TRBJ1-4|NA|TRBD1
CASSPQVPGQGEKLFF
TGTGCCAGCTCACCGCAAGTCCCGGGACAGGGGGAAAAACTGTTTTTT
>TRBV7-3|TRBJ2-1|once|NA
CASSLMAPGGWSEQFF
TGTGCCAGCAGCTTAATGGCCCCAGGGGGGTGGAGTGAGCAGTTCTTC
>TRBV6-5|TRBJ1-6|few|NA
CASSYSNAGSALHF
TGTGCCAGCAGTTACTCGAACGCGGGCTCGGCCCTCCACTTT
>TRBV4-1|TRBJ2-1|NA|NA
CASSHGTIGPISYNEQFF
TGCGCCAGCAGCCACGGAACGATTGGGCCTATCTCCTACAATGAGCAGTTCTTC
>TRBV19|TRBJ1-1|NA|NA
CASSIKGVQGNTEAFF
TGTGCCAGTAGTATAAAGGGGGTCCAGGGGAACACTGAAGCTTTCTTT
>TRBV7-6|TRBJ2-1|NA|TRBD2
CASSLGLAGGDEQFF
TGTGCCAGCAGCTTAGGCCTAGCGGGAGGGGATGAGCAGTTCTTC
>TRBV28|TRBJ1-4|NA|TRBD1
CASTAGQGLFF
TGTGCCAGCACCGCGGGACAGGGACTGTTTTTT
>TRBV12-3/TRBV12-4|TRBJ1-5|NA|NA
CASSLVQNQPQHF
TGTGCCAGCAGTTTAGTCCAGAATCAGCCCCAGCATTTT
>TRBV5-6|TRBJ1-6|NA|TRBD1
CASSAGQDNSPLHF
TGTGCCAGCAGCGCGGGACAGGATAATTCACCCCTCCACTTT
>TRBV28|TRBJ1-5|few|TRBD1
CATGQGDQPQHF
TGTGCCACCGGACAGGGGGATCAGCCCCAGCATTTT
>TRBV19|TRBJ2-1|few|TRBD2
CASSMGLAGYNEQFF
TGTGCCAGTAGTATGGGACTAGCGGGATACAATGAGCAGTTCTTC
>TRBV4-1|TRBJ1-6|NA|NA
CASSQSRVNSPLHF
TGCGCCAGCAGCCAAAGCAGGGTGAATTCACCCCTCCACTTT
>TRBV21-1|TRBJ1-2|NA|NA
CASSLTGTRGYTF
TGTGCCAGCAGTCTGACAGGGACTCGTGGCTACACCTTC
>TRBV6-6|TRBJ1-5|NA|NA
CASSYRAGNQPQHF
TGTGCCAGCAGTTACCGAGCAGGGAATCAGCCCCAGCATTTT
>TRBV9|TRBJ2-2|NA|TRBD1
CASSARDRGTGELFF
TGTGCCAGCAGCGCACGGGACAGGGGGACCGGGGAGCTGTTTTTT
>TRBV6-5|TRBJ2-2|NA|TRBD1
CASSSPGQGMSGELFF
TGTGCCAGCAGTTCTCCGGGACAGGGAATGTCCGGGGAGCTGTTTTTT
>TRBV7-3|TRBJ2-2|NA|NA
CASSSQGIPGELFF
TGTGCCAGCAGTTCCCAGGGAATCCCCGGGGAGCTGTTTTTT
>TRBV19|TRBJ2-1|NA|TRBD1
CASSTFAGTGLNEQFF
TGTGCCAGTAGTACCTTTGCCGGGACAGGGCTCAATGAGCAGTTCTTC
>TRBV6-1|TRBJ2-7|NA|TRBD1
CASSEDGTGNYEQYF
TGTGCCAGCAGTGAAGACGGGACAGGGAATTACGAGCAGTACTTC
>TRBV18|TRBJ1-1|NA|NA
CASSLGQFEAFF
TGTGCCAGCTCACTAGGACAGTTTGAAGCTTTCTTT
>TRBV6-5|TRBJ1-5|NA|NA
CASTVVQSRNQPQHF
TGTGCCAGCACCGTGGTACAGAGTCGAAATCAGCCCCAGCATTTT
>TRBV5-5|TRBJ1-3|NA|TRBD1
CASSLTGTGLLGNTIYF
TGTGCCAGCAGCTTGACCGGGACAGGTCTTTTGGGAAACACCATATATTTT
>TRBV19|TRBJ2-1|NA|NA
CASTRYNEQFF
TGTGCCAGTACCAGATACAATGAGCAGTTCTTC
>TRBV2|TRBJ2-1|NA|NA
CASSQRPGVAEQFF
TGTGCCAGCAGTCAACGGCCAGGGGTAGCCGAGCAGTTCTTC
>TRBV4-2|TRBJ2-7|NA|TRBD2
CASSQDQRDSYEQYF
TGTGCCAGCAGCCAAGACCAGCGGGACTCCTACGAGCAGTACTTC
>TRBV3-1/TRBV3-2|TRBJ1-2|few|NA
CASSGRDKGNYGYTF
TGTGCCAGCAGCGGCCGGGACAAAGGCAACTATGGCTACACCTTC
>TRBV19|TRBJ2-2|once|TRBD2
CASSRIGGSNTGELFF
TGTGCCAGTAGTAGAATTGGCGGGAGTAATACCGGGGAGCTGTTTTTT
>TRBV28|TRBJ1-4|NA|NA
CASSTSAGDSGKLFF
TGTGCCAGCAGTACCTCAGCGGGGGATTCCGGGAAACTGTTTTTT
>TRBV5-1|TRBJ2-1|NA|TRBD2
CASSARARLAGVNEQFF
TGCGCCAGCAGCGCCCGCGCCCGTCTAGCGGGAGTGAATGAGCAGTTCTTC
>TRBV7-3|TRBJ2-3|NA|NA
CASGGLTDTQYF
TGTGCCAGCGGGGGCCTCACAGATACGCAGTATTTT
>TRBV7-3|TRBJ2-1|NA|NA
CASSATLGYNEQFF
TGTGCCAGCAGCGCCACCCTAGGTTACAATGAGCAGTTCTTC
>TRBV10-3|TRBJ2-7|NA|NA
CATEGGSEQYF
TGTGCCACCGAGGGTGGGTCCGAGCAGTACTTC
>TRBV5-1|TRBJ1-5|NA|NA
CASSPDGGSGQPQHF
TGCGCCAGCAGCCCTGATGGGGGAAGCGGGCAGCCCCAGCATTTT
>TRBV5-1|TRBJ1-5|NA|TRBD1
CASSLQGDQPQHF
TGCGCCAGCAGCTTGCAGGGGGACCAGCCCCAGCATTTT
>TRBV7-3|TRBJ2-3|few|TRBD2
CASSSLLAGNGDTQYF
TGTGCCAGCAGCTCCTTACTAGCGGGGAATGGGGATACGCAGTATTTT
>TRBV11-2|TRBJ1-5|NA|NA
CASSLEPSNQPQHF
TGTGCCAGCAGCCTGGAGCCCAGCAATCAGCCCCAGCATTTT
>TRBV6-5|TRBJ1-2|NA|NA
CASSYMGSNYGYTF
TGTGCCAGCAGTTACATGGGCAGTAACTATGGCTACACCTTC
>TRBV5-1|TRBJ1-5|NA|TRBD1
CASSPGTVSNQPQHF
TGCGCCAGCAGCCCGGGGACAGTTAGCAATCAGCCCCAGCATTTT
>TRBV5-5|TRBJ2-3|NA|NA
CASSPRLGADTQYF
TGTGCCAGCAGTCCAAGACTAGGCGCAGATACGCAGTATTTT
>TRBV7-2|TRBJ1-2|NA|NA
CASSPRTGNYGYTF
TGTGCCAGCAGCCCTCGAACAGGGAACTATGGCTACACCTTC